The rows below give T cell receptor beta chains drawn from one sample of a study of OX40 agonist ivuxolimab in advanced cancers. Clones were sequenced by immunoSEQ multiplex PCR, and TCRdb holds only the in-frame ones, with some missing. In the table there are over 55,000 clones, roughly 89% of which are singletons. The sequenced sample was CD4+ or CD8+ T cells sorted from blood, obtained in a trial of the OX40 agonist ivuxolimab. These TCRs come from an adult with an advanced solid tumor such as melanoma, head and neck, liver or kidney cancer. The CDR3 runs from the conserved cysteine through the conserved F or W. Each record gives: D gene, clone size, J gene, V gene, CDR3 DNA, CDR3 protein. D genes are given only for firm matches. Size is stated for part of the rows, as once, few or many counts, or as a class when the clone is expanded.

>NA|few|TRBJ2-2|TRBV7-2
TGTGCCAGCAGCTTAGCCGTTACGGAGTCCGGGGAGCTGTTTTTT
CASSLAVTESGELFF
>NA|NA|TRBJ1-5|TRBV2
TGTGCCAGCAGTACGGGCCACAATCAGCCCCAGCATTTT
CASSTGHNQPQHF
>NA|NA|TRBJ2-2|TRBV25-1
TGTGCCAGCAGTGCGGGGGCGAACACCGGGGAGCTGTTTTTT
CASSAGANTGELFF
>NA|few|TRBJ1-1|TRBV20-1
TGCAGTGCTAGTGGCGGGGCTGAAGCTTTCTTT
CSASGGAEAFF
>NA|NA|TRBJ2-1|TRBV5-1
TGCGCCAGCAGCTTGGGGCAGCAACTATCGAATGAGCAGTTCTTC
CASSLGQQLSNEQFF
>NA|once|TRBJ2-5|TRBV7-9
TGTGCCAGCAGCTTAGGAACTAGCACCCAGACCCAGTACTTC
CASSLGTSTQTQYF
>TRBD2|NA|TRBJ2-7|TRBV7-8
TGTGCCAGCAGCACAGCGGGGACCCCTATGGAGCAGTACTTC
CASSTAGTPMEQYF
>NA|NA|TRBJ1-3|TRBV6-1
TGTGCCAGCAGTGAAGGGGCCAGGACGAACACCATATATTTT
CASSEGARTNTIYF
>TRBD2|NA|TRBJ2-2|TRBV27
TGTGCCAGCAGTTCAGGACTAGCCGGATTTACCGGGGAGCTGTTTTTT
CASSSGLAGFTGELFF
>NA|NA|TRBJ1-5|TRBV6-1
TGTGCCAGCAAGGAGTTAGTCCAGGGAGTTCAGCCCCAGCATTTT
CASKELVQGVQPQHF
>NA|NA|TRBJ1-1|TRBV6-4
TGTGCCAGCAGTGCTGAGAGCTCCGGGAACACTGAAGCTTTCTTT
CASSAESSGNTEAFF
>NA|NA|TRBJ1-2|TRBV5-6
TGTGCCAGCAGCTCGTTTCCGGGTGGTGGATATGGCTACACCTTC
CASSSFPGGGYGYTF
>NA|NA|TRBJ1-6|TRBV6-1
TGTGCCAGCAGCGGACAGTACTCAAATTCACCCCTCCACTTT
CASSGQYSNSPLHF
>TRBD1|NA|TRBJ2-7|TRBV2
TGTGCCAGCAGTACAGGGGGCATCGGCTACGAGCAGTACTTC
CASSTGGIGYEQYF
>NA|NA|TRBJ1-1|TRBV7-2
TGTGCCAGCAGCCAAGATCATAGCAAAAACACTGAAGCTTTCTTT
CASSQDHSKNTEAFF
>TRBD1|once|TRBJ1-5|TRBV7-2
TGTGCCAGCAGTCGGACAGGGGGCTTCAATCAGCCCCAGCATTTT
CASSRTGGFNQPQHF
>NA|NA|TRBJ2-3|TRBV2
TGTGCCAGCAGTAAACAGGGTAGCCCCACAGATACGCAGTATTTT
CASSKQGSPTDTQYF
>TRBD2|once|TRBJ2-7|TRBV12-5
TGTGCTAGTGGTTTGGTACCAAGCGGGGGCTACGAGCAGTACTTC
CASGLVPSGGYEQYF
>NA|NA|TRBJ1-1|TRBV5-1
TGCGCCAGCACCCAGACAGGCTGGAACACTGAAGCTTTCTTT
CASTQTGWNTEAFF
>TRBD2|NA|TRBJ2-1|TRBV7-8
TGTGCCAGCAGCTCCGTACGTGGCGGGGGGACATACAATGAGCAGTTCTTC
CASSSVRGGGTYNEQFF
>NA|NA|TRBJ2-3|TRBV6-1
TGTGCCAGCCGGTTGGCAGCCCAGCATACGCAGTATTTT
CASRLAAQHTQYF
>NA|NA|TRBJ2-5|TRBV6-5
TGTGCCAGCAGTTACACCGTTGGGGGGGAGACCCAGTACTTC
CASSYTVGGETQYF
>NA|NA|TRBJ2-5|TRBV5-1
TGCGCCAGCAGCTTGGACGGGATGAAGACCCAGTACTTC
CASSLDGMKTQYF
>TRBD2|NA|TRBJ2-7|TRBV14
TGTGCCAGCAGCCTTGGGAGGGGTACCTACGAGCAGTACTTC
CASSLGRGTYEQYF
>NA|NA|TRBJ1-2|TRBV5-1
TGCGCCAGCAGCGAGGGTCTGAACTATGGCTACACCTTC
CASSEGLNYGYTF
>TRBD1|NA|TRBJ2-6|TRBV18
TGTGCCAGCTCACCTCAATTAGGACAGGGGGGCAACGTCCTGACTTTC
CASSPQLGQGGNVLTF
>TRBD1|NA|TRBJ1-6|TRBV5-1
TGCGCCAGCAGCTTGGATGGGACAGGGGGCTTTTCACCCCTCCACTTT
CASSLDGTGGFSPLHF
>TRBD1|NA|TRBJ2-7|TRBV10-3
TGTGCCATCAGTGAGGGGACAGGGGCGACCTACGAGCAGTACTTC
CAISEGTGATYEQYF
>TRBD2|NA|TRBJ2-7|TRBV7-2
TGTGCCAGCAGCTCGCTAGCGGGGGGCCCGTTCGAGCAGTACTTC
CASSSLAGGPFEQYF
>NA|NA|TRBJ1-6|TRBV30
TGTGCCTGGAGTTCGTTGGACGGGAATTCACCCCTCCACTTT
CAWSSLDGNSPLHF
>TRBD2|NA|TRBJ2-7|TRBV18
TGTGCCAGCGCCCGGCAGGCGGGGGGGCCTCACGAGCAGTACTTC
CASARQAGGPHEQYF
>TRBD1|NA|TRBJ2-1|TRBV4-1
TGCGCCAGCAGCCACCCTGGGACAGGGGTCTACAATGAGCAGTTCTTC
CASSHPGTGVYNEQFF
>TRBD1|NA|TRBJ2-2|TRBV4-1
TGCGCCAGCAGCCAAAACCGGGACAGCGCGAACACCGGGGAGCTGTTTTTT
CASSQNRDSANTGELFF
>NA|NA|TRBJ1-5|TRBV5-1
TGCGCCAGCAGGTTCTCAGGGGATAGCAATCAGCCCCAGCATTTT
CASRFSGDSNQPQHF
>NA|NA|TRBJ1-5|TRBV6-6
TGTGCCAGTACCAGGGTGTTCGGCAATCAGCCCCAGCATTTT
CASTRVFGNQPQHF